The rows below give T cell receptor beta chains drawn from one sample of a study of OX40 agonist ivuxolimab in advanced cancers. TCRdb's table, derived via immunoSEQ multiplex PCR, lists solely in-frame clones and lacks some. The sample shows about 57,000 clones, 75% to 85% of them seen only once. This sample comprised CD4+ or CD8+ T cells sorted from blood, obtained in a trial of the OX40 agonist ivuxolimab. The origin of the receptors is an adult with an advanced solid tumor such as melanoma, head and neck, liver or kidney cancer. Each CDR3 is given with its conserved first and last residue. A D gene is named only where the DNA matches it firmly. Rows give clone size only sometimes, using once, few, many, or a class for an expanded clone.

d_call,j_call,v_call,clone_size,cdr3_aa,cdr3_nt
.,TRBJ1-6,TRBV6-1,.,CASSEGPVKNSPLHF,TGTGCCAGCAGTGAAGGTCCGGTGAAGAATTCACCCCTCCACTTT
.,TRBJ2-7,TRBV18,.,CASSQTSAYEQYF,TGTGCCAGCTCACAGACAAGCGCCTACGAGCAGTACTTC
.,TRBJ1-5,TRBV6-6,.,CASRLDGYSNQPQHF,TGTGCCAGCAGACTCGACGGATATAGCAATCAGCCCCAGCATTTT
.,TRBJ2-3,TRBV7-8,.,CASSFNDRDTQYF,TGTGCCAGCAGCTTCAACGACCGAGATACGCAGTATTTT
TRBD2,TRBJ2-5,TRBV5-4,.,CASSSWTSRQETQYF,TGTGCCAGCAGCTCCTGGACTAGTCGCCAAGAGACCCAGTACTTC
TRBD2,TRBJ2-1,TRBV12-5,.,CASGLVLGTSPYNEQFF,TGTGCTAGTGGTTTGGTACTCGGGACTAGCCCCTACAATGAGCAGTTCTTC
.,TRBJ1-4,TRBV2,.,CASSGQNALAGEKLFF,TGTGCCAGCAGTGGACAGAACGCCCTGGCGGGTGAAAAACTGTTTTTT
.,TRBJ2-1,TRBV5-1,.,CASSPKALAGNYNEQFF,TGCGCCAGCAGCCCCAAGGCTCTTGCGGGGAACTACAATGAGCAGTTCTTC
TRBD1,TRBJ1-6,TRBV10-3,.,CAISETGQGGYNSPLHF,TGTGCCATCAGTGAGACTGGACAGGGTGGCTATAATTCACCCCTCCACTTT
.,TRBJ1-1,TRBV19,.,CASLSPLAAEAFF,TGTGCCAGTCTATCCCCCTTGGCAGCTGAAGCTTTCTTT
TRBD2,TRBJ2-1,TRBV5-4,.,CASSKGLAGGEEQFF,TGTGCCAGCAGCAAGGGACTAGCGGGAGGGGAAGAGCAGTTCTTC
.,TRBJ1-1,TRBV29-1,.,CSAQARGRTEAFF,TGCAGCGCCCAAGCCCGGGGTAGGACTGAAGCTTTCTTT
.,TRBJ1-5,TRBV5-5,.,CASSLWQPQHF,TGTGCCAGCAGCTTGTGGCAGCCCCAGCATTTT
.,TRBJ2-3,TRBV6-1,.,CASHSTDTQYF,TGTGCCAGCCACAGCACAGATACGCAGTATTTT
TRBD2,TRBJ2-5,TRBV6-6,.,CASSYRGGRAWETQYF,TGTGCCAGCAGTTACCGCGGCGGGAGGGCCTGGGAGACCCAGTACTTC
TRBD2,TRBJ2-1,TRBV27,.,CATRPSGPGGEQFF,TGTGCCACTCGACCATCGGGCCCGGGAGGTGAGCAGTTCTTC
.,TRBJ1-6,TRBV6-1,once,CASTLAGIGSPLHF,TGTGCCAGCACCCTCGCGGGAATCGGTTCACCCCTCCACTTT
.,TRBJ1-2,TRBV10-1,.,CASSDSADPKRSYGYTF,TGCGCCAGCAGTGATTCGGCAGACCCAAAGAGGAGCTATGGCTACACCTTC
.,TRBJ2-2,TRBV19,few,CASSSLLPGRMNTGELFF,TGTGCCAGTAGTAGTCTTTTACCGGGGAGGATGAACACCGGGGAGCTGTTTTTT
.,TRBJ1-5,TRBV19,few,CASASITDAGNQPQHF,TGTGCCAGTGCCAGCATAACCGACGCAGGGAATCAGCCCCAGCATTTT
TRBD1,TRBJ2-1,TRBV7-9,.,CASSFGTGLNEQFF,TGTGCCAGCAGCTTCGGGACAGGGTTAAATGAGCAGTTCTTC
.,TRBJ2-3,TRBV19,.,CASSKAGPSTDTQYF,TGTGCCAGTAGTAAGGCGGGACCTAGCACAGATACGCAGTATTTT
.,TRBJ1-1,TRBV12-2,.,CASRRPRTVGGEAFF,TGTGCAAGTCGCCGACCCCGGACAGTAGGGGGTGAAGCTTTCTTT
TRBD1,TRBJ1-5,TRBV19,.,CASSIWQGGQPQHF,TGTGCCAGTAGTATTTGGCAGGGGGGTCAGCCCCAGCATTTT
TRBD2,TRBJ2-3,TRBV5-4,few,CASSLGLAGETDTQYF,TGTGCCAGCAGCTTGGGACTAGCGGGAGAAACAGATACGCAGTATTTT
.,TRBJ1-3,TRBV29-1,.,CSVGGGTSGNTIYF,TGCAGCGTTGGAGGAGGGACCTCTGGAAACACCATATATTTT
.,TRBJ1-2,TRBV5-1,.,CASSFTGLTNRLF,TGCGCCAGCAGCTTTACGGGACTGACCAATCGGTTGTTC
.,TRBJ1-2,TRBV6-1,.,CASTSSGAYNYGYTF,TGTGCCAGCACATCGTCAGGGGCTTACAACTATGGCTACACCTTC
.,TRBJ2-7,TRBV28,.,CASSFFNYEQYF,TGTGCCAGCAGTTTCTTCAACTACGAGCAGTACTTC
.,TRBJ2-3,TRBV14,.,CASSQRSPSTDTQYF,TGTGCCAGCAGCCAACGAAGTCCGAGCACAGATACGCAGTATTTT
TRBD2,TRBJ2-1,TRBV5-4,.,CASSQDSGEYNEQFF,TGTGCCAGCAGCCAAGATAGCGGGGAATACAATGAGCAGTTCTTC
TRBD2,TRBJ2-3,TRBV18,.,CASSPRGGNTDTQYF,TGTGCCAGCTCACCCCGGGGGGGAAACACAGATACGCAGTATTTT
TRBD2,TRBJ2-5,TRBV4-2,few,CASSQGTSGRLETQYF,TGTGCCAGCAGCCAGGGGACTAGCGGGAGATTGGAGACCCAGTACTTC
TRBD2,TRBJ2-1,TRBV5-1,.,CASSLRTSGNYNEQFF,TGCGCCAGCAGCTTGCGGACTAGCGGAAACTACAATGAGCAGTTCTTC
.,TRBJ1-3,TRBV10-3,.,CAISDARPTSGNTIYF,TGTGCCATCAGTGATGCCAGGCCGACCTCTGGAAACACCATATATTTT
.,TRBJ1-1,TRBV19,.,CASSAAPREDAEAFF,TGTGCCAGTAGTGCGGCTCCGAGGGAAGACGCTGAAGCTTTCTTT
TRBD1,TRBJ1-1,TRBV6-1,.,CASSGRQGRTEAFF,TGTGCCAGCAGTGGAAGACAGGGTCGCACTGAAGCTTTCTTT
.,TRBJ1-4,TRBV28,.,CASSFTAGFEKLFF,TGTGCCAGCAGTTTTACAGCAGGTTTTGAAAAACTGTTTTTT
.,TRBJ2-7,TRBV2,.,CASRRDSAYEQYF,TGTGCCAGCAGGCGGGACAGTGCCTACGAGCAGTACTTC
TRBD2,TRBJ2-7,TRBV5-4,.,CASSLTSGSPHEQYF,TGTGCCAGCAGCTTGACTAGCGGGAGCCCCCACGAGCAGTACTTC